The 17 T cell receptor beta chains given below trace back to one sample, sequenced in a study of blood T cell repertoires in COVID-19. Clones were sequenced by immunoSEQ multiplex PCR, and TCRdb holds only the in-frame ones, with some missing. The sample holds 130,000 to 150,000 clones; 70% to 90% are singletons and the top ten take about 2.5%. Specimen: peripheral blood. These receptors all come from a human donor with acute or convalescent COVID-19. The donor label of this sample is uncertain.

The chain links TRBV28 to TRBJ2-7, with D maybe TRBD1 (6 bases). This CDR3 spans 13 amino acids. Deletions cut 5 bases from V and 4 bases from J, with 12 bases between. Per the germline V gene, CDR1 is MDHEN and CDR2 is SYDVKM. DNA of the CDR3: TGTGCCAGCAGTCCCCCTCAGGGGTACGAGCAGTACGTC. It yields the protein CASSPPQGYEQYV.

The V and J genes are TRBV5-1 and TRBJ2-7, with 10 bases fitting TRBD1. The CDR3 length is 16 residues. Per the germline V gene, CDR1 is SGHRS and CDR2 is YFSETQ. J gave up 6 bases and V 0 bases, and 9 bases lay outside the gene matches. CDR3 in amino acids: CASSLVFGTGVSEQYF. CDR3 in DNA: TGCGCCAGCAGCTTGGTCTTCGGGACAGGGGTATCCGAGCAGTACTTC.

The rearrangement joins TRBV4-1 to TRBJ1-2; TRBD1 matches at 7 bases. In germline, CDR1 is MGHRA, CDR2 YSYEKL. The junction had 6 bases not matched to a gene; V was cut back by 2 bases and J by 3 bases. CDR3 size: 15 residues. CDR3: CASSQSRDRDYGYTF. For the CDR3, the DNA is TGCGCCAGCAGCCAATCCCGGGACAGAGACTATGGCTACACCTTC.

Remarks on this clone: In the same sample, other DNA sequences code for this CDR3. The chain recombines TRBV5-4 with TRBJ1-4; 9 bases match TRBD1. This CDR3 is 14 amino acids long. With V trimmed by 1 base and J by 6 bases, 1 base remained unmatched. The germline V gene encodes CDR1 SGHNT and CDR2 YYREEE (reference sequence). The CDR3 here is CASSLRQGDEKLFF. DNA for the CDR3: TGTGCCAGCAGCTTGAGACAGGGGGATGAAAAACTGTTTTTT.

The chain is built from TRBV3-1 (or the pseudogene TRBV3-2) and TRBJ1-1; TRBD1 is a possible D gene (5 bases). V shed 4 bases and J shed 4 bases, with 7 bases lying between them. CDR1 and CDR2 (germline): LGHDT, YNNKEL (reference sequence). The CDR3 is made up of 12 amino acids. The DNA of the CDR3 is TGTGCCAGCAGCCGGGGGGGCACTGAAGCTTTCTTT. Translation gives CASSRGGTEAFF.

The V and J genes are TRBV5-1 and TRBJ1-2, with 7 bases fitting TRBD1. The CDR3 runs 15 residues. After removal of 7 bases from V and 6 bases from J, the junction contained 15 bases not matched to a gene. CDR1 and CDR2 (germline): SGHRS, YFSETQ. The CDR3 is CASGVEGQNANGYTF. The CDR3 DNA reads TGCGCCAGCGGAGTCGAGGGACAGAATGCAAATGGCTACACCTTC.

The rearrangement uses TRBV27 and TRBJ1-6; D perhaps matches TRBD1 (5 bases). This CDR3 comprises 15 residues. Trimming stripped 4 bases from V and 10 bases from J, with 17 bases between. CDR1 MNHEY and CDR2 SMNVEV come from the germline V gene (reference sequence). The chain's CDR3 is CASSSTQGIDSPLHF. For the CDR3, the DNA is TGTGCCAGCAGTTCGACCCAGGGAATTGACTCACCCCTCCACTTT.

CDR3 in DNA: TGCGCCAGCAGCTTTAAAGAGACCCAGTACTTC. Its translation is CASSFKETQYF. J is TRBJ2-5 and V is TRBV5-1; no firm D call. Germline V gene data show CDR1 as SGHRS and CDR2 as YFSETQ. The CDR3 contains 11 residues. V lost 2 bases, J lost 3 bases, and 2 bases lay in between. The whole variable domain, remainder taken from reference TRBV5-1 and TRBJ2-5, is KAGVTQTPRYLIKTRGQQVTLSCSPISGHRSVSWYQQTPGQGLQFLFEYFSETQRNKGNFPGRFSGRQFSNSRSEMNVSTLELGDSALYLCASSFKETQYFGPGTRLLVL.

V and J are TRBV5-4 and TRBJ1-1; 9 nucleotides align to TRBD1. Looked up from germline, CDR1 is SGHNT and CDR2 is YYREEE (reference sequence). The V and J ends lost 4 bases and 7 bases, in that order; junction bases with no gene match: 8. This CDR3 spans 14 amino acids. The CDR3 reads CASSETGTGLEAFF. The CDR3 DNA reads TGTGCCAGCAGCGAAACCGGGACAGGGCTTGAAGCTTTCTTT.

The chain recombines TRBV7-2 with TRBJ2-5, with 8 bases identical to TRBD1. V dropped 3 bases and J dropped 4; count of bases not matched to a gene: 7. The germline V gene has CDR1 SGHTA and CDR2 FQGNSA. This CDR3 is 15 amino acids long. The CDR3 protein is CASSFQTGESETQYF. CDR3 nucleotides: TGTGCCAGCAGCTTCCAGACAGGGGAGTCAGAGACCCAGTACTTC.

In its sample, this clone was seen once. J is TRBJ2-7 and V is TRBV5-1; 10 nucleotides line up with TRBD1. Trimming removed 3 bases from V and 2 bases from J; junction bases left unmatched: 2. The germline CDR1 and CDR2 sequences are SGHRS and YFSETQ. This CDR3 region has 14 residues. CDR3 DNA: TGCGCCAGCAGCTGGGGACAGGGGACCTACGAGCAGTACTTC. This gives the protein CASSWGQGTYEQYF.

This chain uses TRBV28 with TRBJ1-2; no firm D call. Germline V gene lookup returns CDR1 MDHEN and CDR2 SYDVKM. There are 13 residues in the CDR3. V was trimmed by 1 base and J by 3 bases, leaving 6 bases between them. This CDR3 is CASSLFRDYGYTF. The CDR3 bases are TGTGCCAGCAGTTTATTCCGGGACTATGGCTACACCTTC.

The genes are TRBV11-2 and TRBJ1-2; D perhaps matches TRBD1 (5 bases). Germline V gives CDR1 SGHAT, CDR2 FQNNGV. V was cut by 5 bases and J by 1 base, with 11 bases left in between. The CDR3 spans 14 residues. The CDR3 protein is CASSLGRYNYGYTF. The CDR3 DNA reads TGTGCCAGCAGCCTGGGGCGCTATAACTATGGCTACACCTTC.

This sequence joins TRBV30 and TRBJ2-1; the match to TRBD2 covers 11 bases. CDR3 length: 19 residues. Per germline, CDR1 GTSNPN and CDR2 SVGIG (reference sequence). The V segment lost 3 bases and the J segment 0 bases; nucleotides outside the gene matches: 13. The CDR3 bases are TGTGCCTGGAGCCTCGGTGCTAGCGGGGGGCCGAGCTCCTACAATGAGCAGTTCTTC. It translates to CAWSLGASGGPSSYNEQFF.

CDR3 in DNA: TGTGCCAGCTCACCCGACGCGGGAAAACTGTTTTTT. Amino acids: CASSPDAGKLFF. The rearrangement links TRBV18 to TRBJ1-4; D is undetermined. The germline V gene encodes CDR1 KGHSH and CDR2 LQKENI. Deletions cut 3 bases from V and 10 bases from J, with 9 bases between. The length of the CDR3 is 12 residues.

The chain has TRBV6-6 and TRBJ1-6; unclear D gene. Trimming stripped 5 bases from V and 8 bases from J, with 25 bases between. The CDR3 extends over 18 amino acids. Germline-derived CDR1 and CDR2 are MNHNY and SVGAGI (reference sequence). This chain's CDR3 is CASSPPPWFGGQDSPLHF. CDR3 in DNA: TGTGCCAGCAGTCCCCCCCCGTGGTTTGGAGGGCAAGATTCACCCCTCCACTTT.

This clone occurred a few times. The J gene is TRBJ1-1, the V gene TRBV28, with a possible D match to TRBD1 (5 bases). The CDR3 extends over 18 amino acids. The germline V gene has CDR1 MDHEN and CDR2 SYDVKM. The V end was cut by 1 base, the J end by 2 bases, with 20 bases between. CDR3: CASSLSLFGQGYNTEAFF. The CDR3 region has the DNA TGTGCCAGCAGTTTATCCCTTTTCGGCCAGGGATACAACACTGAAGCTTTCTTT.